Below, 9 T cell receptor beta chains from the same sample are listed, as sequenced in a study of naive and memory T cell subsets. The beta constant-region primer was an equimolar mix of two oligonucleotides covering TRBC1 and TRBC2. MiXCR, applied by TCRdb to the UMI-ligation and nested PCR reads, yields one record per CDR3 protein. The profile shows 140,000 to 150,000 distinct CDR3 sequences, about 15% of them singletons. What was sequenced was naive CD4+ T cells from blood. These receptors originate from a human donor in good health.

This clonotype has only a few counts. The gene calls are TRBV12-3 or TRBV12-4 and TRBJ1-1; TRBD1 might be the D (5 bases). CDR3 length: 14 amino acids. With 6 bases removed from V and 8 bases from J, the gap between germline ends came to 19 bases. As DNA, the CDR3 is TGTGCCAGCAGGGGTACGCGGGGGGAAACCGAAGCTTTCTTT. Protein product: CASRGTRGETEAFF.

The rearrangement links TRBV6-2 or TRBV6-3 to TRBJ2-7; D unresolved. CDR3 size: 12 residues. Germline values: CDR1 MNHEY, CDR2 SVGEGT. V lost 6 bases and J 3 bases, leaving 9 bases between the germline ends. CDR3 amino acids: CASSPEFYEQYF. As DNA, the CDR3 is TGTGCCAGCAGCCCCGAATTCTACGAGCAGTACTTC.

The chain uses TRBV4-1 and TRBJ1-5, with D maybe TRBD1 (6 bases). CDR1 and CDR2 from the germline V gene are MGHRA and YSYEKL. This CDR3 spans 14 amino acids. The ends were cut back, 2 bases at V and 4 bases at J, with 9 bases in the middle. Written as DNA, the CDR3 is TGCGCCAGCAGCCAAATCCAGGGGAATCAGCCCCAGCATTTT. Protein product: CASSQIQGNQPQHF.

The rearrangement uses TRBV28 and TRBJ1-2, with TRBD1 matching 9 bases. This CDR3 is 16 amino acids long. The V gene's germline CDR1 is MDHEN and CDR2 SYDVKM. V shed 5 bases, J shed 5 bases, and the junction held 12 bases outside the gene matches. The CDR3 DNA reads TGTGCCAGCAGTCCACCCCCCGGGACAGGGCGATATGGCTACACCTTC. Its protein product is CASSPPPGTGRYGYTF.

The rearrangement links TRBV27 to TRBJ2-2; 12 bases map to TRBD2. The V gene's germline CDR1 is MNHEY and CDR2 SMNVEV (reference sequence). V shed 5 bases and J 6 bases; nucleotides not matched to a gene: 7. The CDR3 has 16 residues. The CDR3 nucleotides read TGTGCCAGCAGTGTCCTAGCGGGAGGGCCTTCCGGGGAGCTGTTTTTT. Translation gives CASSVLAGGPSGELFF.

The rearrangement links TRBV30 to TRBJ1-1; 7 bases are a match to TRBD1. The length of the CDR3 is 13 residues. CDR1 is GTSNPN and CDR2 is SVGIG in the germline V gene (reference sequence). V lost 3 bases, J lost 4 bases, and 5 bases stayed unmatched. CDR3 sequence reads: CAWRRQGGTEAFF. The CDR3 DNA reads as TGTGCCTGGAGGCGACAGGGCGGCACTGAAGCTTTCTTT. Drawing the rest from reference TRBV30 and TRBJ1-1, the complete variable domain is SQTIHQWPATLVQPVGSPLSLECTVEGTSNPNLYWYRQAAGRGLQLLFYSVGIGQISSEVPQNLSASRPQDRQFILSSKKLLLSDSGFYLCAWRRQGGTEAFFGQGTRLTVV.

This chain joins TRBV20-1 and TRBJ2-7; D is tentatively TRBD1 or TRBD2 (5 bases each). The V end was cut by 1 base, the J end by 5 bases, with 15 bases between. The CDR3 contains 14 residues. In germline, CDR1 is DFQATT, CDR2 SNEGSKA (reference sequence). CDR3 in DNA: TGCAGTGCTAGAGTTGACAGCTCGACTAACGAGCAGTACTTC. This translates into CSARVDSSTNEQYF.

There are a few counts of this clonotype. The chain is built from TRBV20-1 and TRBJ2-7; 7 bases align to TRBD1. Germline loops: CDR1 DFQATT, CDR2 SNEGSKA (reference sequence). The CDR3 contains 15 residues. V lost 6 bases, J lost 1 base, and 12 bases stayed unmatched. CDR3 protein: CSADGLRDSSYEQYF. The CDR3 coding sequence is TGCAGTGCAGACGGCCTTCGGGACAGTTCCTACGAGCAGTACTTC.

This clonotype was found a few times. V is TRBV3-1 and J is TRBJ2-7, with TRBD2 matching over 7 bases. Germline CDR1 and CDR2: LGHDT and YNNKEL (reference sequence). Germline trimming cut 1 base from V and 3 bases from J; bases unmatched to any gene: 9. CDR3 size: 16 residues. The CDR3 DNA sequence: TGTGCCAGCAGCCAAGGGGAACTAGCGAGTCTCTACGAGCAGTACTTC. This codes for CASSQGELASLYEQYF.